The rows below give T cell receptor beta chains drawn from one sample of a study of CD8+CD57+ T cells in acquired aplastic anemia. A single record per CDR3 protein comes from TCRdb applying MiXCR to the reads. The data hold 150,000 to 200,000 distinct CDR3 sequences, with about 50% observed a single time. The sequenced sample was sorted CD4+, CD8+, or CD8+CD57+ T cells (not recorded which) from PBMCs. The receptors shown here come from a human donor with aplastic anemia. Each CDR3 is given with its conserved first and last residue. Each record gives: J gene, clone size, V gene, D gene, CDR3 protein, CDR3 DNA. D genes are given only for firm matches. The size entry is marked missing in some rows and otherwise reads once, few, many or a size class.

TRBJ1-1	-	TRBV2	TRBD1	CATRQGEAFF	TGTGCCACCCGACAGGGTGAAGCTTTCTTT
TRBJ2-3	-	TRBV24-1	-	CATSEVTDTQYF	TGTGCCACCAGTGAGGTCACAGATACGCAGTATTTT
TRBJ2-3	many	TRBV7-7	-	CASSLVPIRTDTQYF	TGTGCTAGCAGCTTAGTGCCCATTCGCACAGATACGCAGTATTTT
TRBJ1-2	-	TRBV29-1	-	CSAGGSGWNGYTF	TGCAGCGCTGGAGGATCAGGGTGGAATGGCTACACCTTC
TRBJ2-3	-	TRBV24-1	TRBD1	CATSDLRQGSDTQYF	TGTGCCACCAGTGATCTTAGACAGGGGTCAGATACGCAGTATTTT
TRBJ2-1	-	TRBV10-2	TRBD2	CASSEPASGGLNEQFF	TGCGCCAGCAGTGAGCCAGCTAGCGGGGGCCTCAATGAGCAGTTCTTC
TRBJ2-1	-	TRBV12-3/TRBV12-4	TRBD1	CASSGQGSSYNEQFF	TGTGCCAGCAGCGGACAGGGGAGCTCCTACAATGAGCAGTTCTTC
TRBJ1-1	-	TRBV19	-	CASSTPPTEAFF	TGTGCCAGTAGTACCCCCCCCACTGAAGCTTTCTTT
TRBJ2-7	-	TRBV4-2	TRBD2	CASIKGETRLAGDEQYF	TGTGCCAGCATAAAAGGGGAAACAAGACTAGCGGGAGACGAGCAGTACTTC
TRBJ2-3	-	TRBV20-1	-	CSAPNRETTTDTQYF	TGCAGTGCTCCTAACCGGGAAACCACCACAGATACGCAGTATTTT
TRBJ2-6	many	TRBV4-3	TRBD1	CASSQENRGTGANVLTF	TGCGCCAGCAGCCAAGAAAACAGGGGGACTGGGGCCAACGTCCTGACTTTC